This is a list of T cell receptor beta chains from one sample in a study of shared clonotypes between healthy human individuals. TCRdb's copy holds only in-frame clones and misses some; the assay was immunoSEQ multiplex PCR. The sample has hundreds of thousands of clones, around 72% seen once. The sequenced sample consisted of memory CD4+ T cells sorted from blood. Receptors were obtained from a woman aged 25 to 39 in good health. Each CDR3 is given with its conserved first and last residue. The order of the fields is clone size, J gene, D gene, V gene, CDR3 protein, CDR3 DNA. The D gene is left open where the match is weak. The size of a clone is reported for some rows only, either as once, few or many, or as a class for expanded clones.

>-|TRBJ2-1|TRBD1|TRBV5-1
CASSLFQGDNEQFF
TGCGCCAGCAGCTTGTTCCAGGGGGACAATGAGCAGTTCTTC
>-|TRBJ2-3|-|TRBV5-4
CASSTPSTDTQYF
TGTGCCAGCAGCACCCCAAGCACAGATACGCAGTATTTT
>-|TRBJ2-4|TRBD2|TRBV19
CASSILGTSGLAKNIQYF
TGTGCCAGTAGTATTCTGGGGACTAGCGGGCTAGCCAAAAACATTCAGTACTTC
>-|TRBJ2-7|-|TRBV14
CASSQVPGAYEQYF
TGTGCCAGCAGCCAAGTTCCAGGGGCCTACGAGCAGTACTTC
>-|TRBJ1-2|TRBD1|TRBV28
CASSTQGAGYTF
TGTGCCAGCAGTACACAGGGGGCGGGCTACACCTTC
>once|TRBJ2-7|TRBD1|TRBV15
CATSRARQGISEQYF
TGTGCCACCAGCAGAGCCCGACAGGGGATCTCCGAGCAGTACTTC
>-|TRBJ1-1|-|TRBV18
CASSPTAREDTEAFF
TGTGCCAGCTCGCCCACCGCTAGGGAGGACACTGAAGCTTTCTTT
>-|TRBJ1-4|-|TRBV28
CASSLYEKLFF
TGTGCCAGCAGTTTATATGAAAAACTGTTTTTT
>few|TRBJ1-3|-|TRBV5-4
CASSLASRNTIYF
TGTGCCAGCAGCTTGGCCTCCCGGAACACCATATATTTT
>-|TRBJ1-2|-|TRBV14
CASSQDPHTRAYGYTF
TGTGCCAGCAGCCAAGATCCCCACACCAGGGCCTATGGCTACACCTTC
>few|TRBJ2-1|TRBD2|TRBV30
CAWREASGSVNEQFF
TGTGCCTGGAGAGAGGCTAGCGGGAGTGTAAATGAGCAGTTCTTC
>-|TRBJ1-1|TRBD1|TRBV9
CASSTGQGTSTEAFF
TGTGCCAGCAGCACCGGACAGGGAACCTCCACTGAAGCTTTCTTT
>-|TRBJ2-5|TRBD1|TRBV5-6
CASSLSQGARETQYF
TGTGCCAGCAGCTTGTCCCAGGGGGCGCGGGAGACCCAGTACTTC
>-|TRBJ1-2|-|TRBV7-9
CASSLFRGTNYGYTF
TGTGCCAGCAGCTTATTCAGGGGTACTAACTATGGCTACACCTTC
>-|TRBJ1-2|-|TRBV6-5
CASSSTGPYGYTF
TGTGCCAGCAGCAGTACAGGGCCCTATGGCTACACCTTC
>-|TRBJ1-5|TRBD1|TRBV6-5
CASTQGARQPQHF
TGTGCCAGCACTCAGGGGGCCCGTCAGCCCCAGCATTTT
>few|TRBJ1-1|-|TRBV28
CASSPPYPGGDTEAFF
TGTGCCAGCAGCCCTCCGTATCCGGGCGGGGACACTGAAGCTTTCTTT
>-|TRBJ1-2|-|TRBV28
CASFISNYGYTF
TGTGCCAGCTTCATCTCTAACTATGGCTACACCTTC
>-|TRBJ2-3|TRBD2|TRBV28
CASSLPVGGRDTDTQYF
TGTGCCAGCAGCCTACCTGTCGGCGGGAGGGACACAGATACGCAGTATTTT
>-|TRBJ2-2|-|TRBV6-4
CASSVRGETGELFF
TGTGCCAGCAGTGTAAGGGGTGAGACCGGGGAGCTGTTTTTT
>-|TRBJ1-3|TRBD1|TRBV28
CASSLYLGTEVNTIYF
TGTGCCAGCAGTTTATACCTCGGGACAGAGGTAAACACCATATATTTT
>once|TRBJ2-7|TRBD2|TRBV15
CATSRGATSGSIYEQYF
TGTGCCACCAGCAGAGGGGCCACTAGCGGGAGTATTTACGAGCAGTACTTC
>-|TRBJ2-3|-|TRBV12-2
CASRPGRERGTDTQYF
TGTGCAAGTCGCCCCGGCAGGGAGCGGGGCACAGATACGCAGTATTTT
>many|TRBJ1-3|-|TRBV7-8
CASSPGRNGNTIYF
TGTGCCAGCAGCCCTGGGCGCAATGGAAACACCATATATTTT
>-|TRBJ2-3|TRBD1|TRBV5-4
CASSQQGIGTDTQYF
TGTGCCAGCAGCCAACAGGGGATTGGCACAGATACGCAGTATTTT
>many|TRBJ2-3|TRBD1|TRBV19
CASTVDRRPDTQYF
TGTGCCAGTACCGTGGACAGGCGGCCAGATACGCAGTATTTT
>-|TRBJ1-1|-|TRBV6-5
CASTLRQTKNTEAFF
TGTGCCAGCACCCTAAGACAGACTAAAAACACTGAAGCTTTCTTT
>-|TRBJ1-2|TRBD1|TRBV18
CASSVQGAYGYTF
TGTGCCAGCTCCGTTCAGGGGGCCTATGGCTACACCTTC
>-|TRBJ2-1|-|TRBV18
CASSPLTIGRTTFVEQFF
TGTGCCAGCTCACCGCTTACGATTGGACGGACTACCTTTGTTGAGCAGTTCTTC
>few|TRBJ2-2|TRBD2|TRBV19
CASSEGMSGVPGELFF
TGTGCCAGTAGTGAGGGTATGAGCGGGGTCCCCGGGGAGCTGTTTTTT
>once|TRBJ1-4|-|TRBV29-1
CSVVSATNEKLFF
TGCAGCGTGGTATCTGCAACTAATGAAAAACTGTTTTTT
>-|TRBJ2-2|-|TRBV4-1
CASSQGRVANTGELFF
TGCGCCAGCAGCCAAGGAAGGGTAGCGAACACCGGGGAGCTGTTTTTT
>-|TRBJ2-3|-|TRBV19
CASSIAWRIPTDTQYF
TGTGCCAGTAGTATAGCCTGGCGCATCCCCACAGATACGCAGTATTTT
>-|TRBJ2-1|TRBD2|TRBV7-9
CASSPRGGSAYNEQFF
TGTGCCAGCAGCCCGAGGGGCGGGAGCGCCTACAATGAGCAGTTCTTC
>few|TRBJ1-3|-|TRBV5-6
CASSRPGVGNTIYF
TGTGCCAGCAGCCGGCCAGGGGTAGGAAACACCATATATTTT
>-|TRBJ2-5|TRBD2|TRBV25-1
CASSGAEILADQETQYF
TGTGCCAGCAGTGGGGCTGAGATTCTAGCGGACCAAGAGACCCAGTACTTC
>-|TRBJ2-1|-|TRBV5-1
CASSAGQAINNEQFF
TGCGCCAGCAGCGCAGGACAAGCGATCAACAATGAGCAGTTCTTC
>few|TRBJ2-3|TRBD1|TRBV5-4
CASSWGGQGRYTDTQYF
TGTGCCAGCAGCTGGGGTGGACAGGGTCGTTACACAGATACGCAGTATTTT
>-|TRBJ2-1|-|TRBV5-1
CASSRSNRDYNEQFF
TGCGCCAGCAGCCGATCAAACAGGGACTACAATGAGCAGTTCTTC
>few|TRBJ2-7|-|TRBV28
CASSLGRYEQYF
TGTGCCAGCAGTTTAGGTCGCTACGAGCAGTACTTC
>-|TRBJ1-2|TRBD1|TRBV6-5
CASSPINRQGDGYTF
TGTGCCAGCAGCCCCATCAATCGACAGGGGGACGGCTACACCTTC
>once|TRBJ1-1|-|TRBV28
CASSAYRVVNTEAFF
TGTGCCAGCAGTGCGTACAGAGTAGTTAACACTGAAGCTTTCTTT
>-|TRBJ2-5|TRBD1|TRBV5-4
CASSLGGQVGETQYF
TGTGCCAGCAGCTTGGGGGGACAGGTGGGAGAGACCCAGTACTTC
>-|TRBJ2-4|TRBD2|TRBV28
CASSLLGSGEAKNIQYF
TGTGCCAGCAGTTTATTGGGTAGCGGGGAGGCCAAAAACATTCAGTACTTC
>-|TRBJ1-1|-|TRBV5-1
CASSLVGSANEAFF
TGCGCCAGCAGCTTGGTCGGCAGCGCAAATGAAGCTTTCTTT
>-|TRBJ2-7|TRBD1|TRBV7-2
CASSLSGTGTYEQYF
TGTGCCAGCAGCCTCTCCGGGACAGGGACCTACGAGCAGTACTTC
>-|TRBJ1-2|TRBD1|TRBV4-2
CASSHGTGKNNYGYTF
TGTGCCAGCAGCCACGGGACAGGGAAAAATAACTATGGCTACACCTTC
>-|TRBJ2-1|-|TRBV5-4
CASSLVATQQQFF
TGTGCCAGCAGCTTGGTGGCTACTCAACAGCAGTTCTTC
>-|TRBJ2-7|-|TRBV7-2
CASSSTQTYEQYF
TGTGCCAGCAGTTCCACTCAGACCTACGAGCAGTACTTC
>-|TRBJ2-3|-|TRBV7-3
CASSLSGVDTQYF
TGTGCCAGCAGCTTATCGGGAGTAGATACGCAGTATTTT
>-|TRBJ2-1|-|TRBV4-1
CASSQETGNEQFF
TGTGCCAGCAGCCAAGAGACGGGCAATGAGCAGTTCTTC
>few|TRBJ2-7|TRBD1|TRBV29-1
CSAVRDRGFEQYF
TGCAGCGCCGTCCGGGACAGGGGTTTCGAGCAGTACTTC
>-|TRBJ2-7|TRBD2|TRBV6-5
CASSQRGGYEQYF
TGTGCCAGCTCCCAGCGGGGGGGCTACGAGCAGTACTTC
>-|TRBJ1-5|-|TRBV28
CASNKGVSSGNQPQHF
TGTGCCAGCAATAAGGGGGTCAGTTCTGGCAATCAGCCCCAGCATTTT
>-|TRBJ2-6|-|TRBV7-9
CASSLAVGAPGANVLTF
TGTGCCAGCAGCTTAGCGGTAGGGGCGCCTGGGGCCAACGTCCTGACTTTC
>-|TRBJ2-7|TRBD1|TRBV27
CASSSGQAYTYEQYF
TGTGCCAGCAGTTCGGGACAGGCCTATACCTACGAGCAGTACTTC
>-|TRBJ1-1|-|TRBV4-1
CASSQDRGNTEAFF
TGCGCCAGCAGCCAAGATCGGGGGAACACTGAAGCTTTCTTT
>-|TRBJ1-2|-|TRBV27
CASSFGGAGGYTF
TGTGCCAGCAGTTTCGGGGGGGCAGGGGGCTACACCTTC
>-|TRBJ2-3|TRBD2|TRBV19
CASKPLAGGTDTQYF
TGTGCCAGTAAGCCGCTAGCGGGGGGCACAGATACGCAGTATTTT